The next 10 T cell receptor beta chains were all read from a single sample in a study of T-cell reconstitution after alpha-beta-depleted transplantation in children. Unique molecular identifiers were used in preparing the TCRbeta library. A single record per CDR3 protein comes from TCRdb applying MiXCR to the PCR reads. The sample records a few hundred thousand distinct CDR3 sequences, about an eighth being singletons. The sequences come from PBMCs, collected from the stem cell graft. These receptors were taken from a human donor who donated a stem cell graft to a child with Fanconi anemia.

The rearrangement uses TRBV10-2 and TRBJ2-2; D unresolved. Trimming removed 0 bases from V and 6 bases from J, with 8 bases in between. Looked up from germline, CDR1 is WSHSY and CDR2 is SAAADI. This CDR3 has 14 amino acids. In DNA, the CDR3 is TGCGCCAGCAGTGAGTCAAATAAAGCCGGGGAGCTGTTTTTT. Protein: CASSESNKAGELFF.

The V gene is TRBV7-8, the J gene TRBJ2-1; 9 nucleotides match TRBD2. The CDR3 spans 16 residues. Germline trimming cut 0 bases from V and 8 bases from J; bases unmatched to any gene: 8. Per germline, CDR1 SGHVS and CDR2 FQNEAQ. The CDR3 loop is CASSLAGRGGAHEQFF. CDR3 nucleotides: TGTGCCAGCAGCTTAGCGGGGCGCGGGGGGGCCCATGAGCAGTTCTTC.

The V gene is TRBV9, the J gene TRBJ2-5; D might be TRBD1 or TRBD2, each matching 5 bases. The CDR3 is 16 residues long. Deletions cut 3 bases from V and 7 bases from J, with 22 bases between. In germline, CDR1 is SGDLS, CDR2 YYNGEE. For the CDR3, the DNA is TGTGCCAGCAGCGACAGAGGGCCTTCCCAAACAGGGACCCAGTACTTC. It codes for CASSDRGPSQTGTQYF.

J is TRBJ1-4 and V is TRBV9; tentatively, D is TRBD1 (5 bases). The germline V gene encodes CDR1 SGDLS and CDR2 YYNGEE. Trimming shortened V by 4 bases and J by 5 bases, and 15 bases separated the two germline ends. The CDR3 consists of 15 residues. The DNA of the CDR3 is TGTGCCAGCAGCCCGGGGGGTTCGATAAATGAAAAACTGTTTTTT. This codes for CASSPGGSINEKLFF.

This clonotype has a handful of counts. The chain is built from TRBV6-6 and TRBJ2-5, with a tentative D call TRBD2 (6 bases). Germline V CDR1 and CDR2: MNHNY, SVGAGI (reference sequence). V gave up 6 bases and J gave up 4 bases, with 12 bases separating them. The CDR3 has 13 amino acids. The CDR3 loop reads CASSGGPGETQYF. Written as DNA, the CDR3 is TGTGCCAGCAGCGGGGGTCCGGGAGAGACCCAGTACTTC.

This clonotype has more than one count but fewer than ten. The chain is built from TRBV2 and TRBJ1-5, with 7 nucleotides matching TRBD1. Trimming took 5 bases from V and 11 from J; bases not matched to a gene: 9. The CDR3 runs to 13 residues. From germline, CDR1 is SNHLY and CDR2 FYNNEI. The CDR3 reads CASSPGQDRAQHF. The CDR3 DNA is TGTGCCAGCAGTCCTGGACAGGATCGAGCCCAGCATTTT.

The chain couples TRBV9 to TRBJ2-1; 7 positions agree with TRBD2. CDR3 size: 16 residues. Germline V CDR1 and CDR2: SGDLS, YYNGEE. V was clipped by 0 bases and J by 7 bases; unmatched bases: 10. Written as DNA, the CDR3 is TGTGCCAGCAGCGTAGAATCTAGCGGTTTGACTAATGAGCAGTTCTTC. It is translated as CASSVESSGLTNEQFF.

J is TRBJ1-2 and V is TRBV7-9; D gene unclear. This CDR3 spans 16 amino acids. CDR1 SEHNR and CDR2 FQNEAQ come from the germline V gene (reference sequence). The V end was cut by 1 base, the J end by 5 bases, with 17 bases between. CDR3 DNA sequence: TGTGCCAGCAGCTTAGGAAGGACCGCTAATATTTATGGCTACACCTTC. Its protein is CASSLGRTANIYGYTF.

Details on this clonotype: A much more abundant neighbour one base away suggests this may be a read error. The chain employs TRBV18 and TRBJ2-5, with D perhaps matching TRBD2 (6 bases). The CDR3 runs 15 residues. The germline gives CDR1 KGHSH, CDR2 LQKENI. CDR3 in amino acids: CASSPQEGYQEIQYF. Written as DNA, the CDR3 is TGTGCCAGCTCACCTCAGGAGGGGTACCAAGAGATCCAGTACTTC. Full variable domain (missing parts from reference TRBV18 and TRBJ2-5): NAGVMQNPRHLVRRRGQEARLRCSPMKGHSHVYWYRQLPEEGLKFMVYLQKENIIDESGMPKERFSAEFPKEGPSILRIQQVVRGDSAAYFCASSPQEGYQEIQYFGPGTRLLVL.

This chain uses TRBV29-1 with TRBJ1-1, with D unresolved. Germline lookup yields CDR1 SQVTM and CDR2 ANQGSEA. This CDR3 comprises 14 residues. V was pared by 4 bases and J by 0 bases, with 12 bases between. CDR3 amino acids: CSVARVNMNTEAFF. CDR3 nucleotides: TGCAGCGTTGCGAGGGTTAACATGAACACTGAAGCTTTCTTT.